This TCR beta chain was sequenced for a study of blood T cell repertoires in COVID-19. Overall study context: The analysed material was cDNA or gDNA that came from T cells, B-cell-depleted T cells, or PBMCs.

Assay used: immunoSEQ multiplex PCR; TCRdb lists only in-frame clones, some missing. The sample contains around 200,000 clones, about 87% of which appear only once. With 1 base clipped from V and 5 bases from J, the junction kept 15 bases outside the gene matches. The germline CDR1 and CDR2 sequences are LGHDT and YNNKEL (reference sequence). The CDR3 contains 19 residues. Participants' reported clinical history set cohort assignment. Two negative PCRs, clearance, or symptom resolution were required of recovered Cohort 3 donors. This TCR derives from a man under 40 who had recovered from COVID-19. The sequenced sample consisted of PBMCs or T cells enriched from blood (not recorded which). The V call is TRBV3-1 (or the pseudogene TRBV3-2), the J call TRBJ2-5; TRBD2 matches 11 bases. As DNA, the CDR3 is TGTGCCAGCAGCCAAGGATTTCGGGCTAGCGGGGGGCCAGGTGAGACCCAGTACTTC. Translation gives CASSQGFRASGGPGETQYF.